These 32 T cell receptor beta chains were all obtained from the same sample, sequenced in a study of T cell responses to AZD1222 COVID-19 vaccine. Using immunoSEQ multiplex PCR, the repertoire was profiled, and TCRdb retains in-frame clones only, with some absent. This table has 100,000 to 150,000 clones, roughly nine tenths appearing once. The sequencing here drew on peripheral blood, taken on day 0 of AZD1222 vaccination. Every receptor here comes from an adult in good health.

In its sample, this clone was seen once. V usage is TRBV7-3 and J usage is TRBJ2-5; 9 bases align to TRBD2. The CDR3 totals 17 residues. Germline assignment: CDR1 SGHTA and CDR2 FQGTGA. Trimming cost V 5 bases and J 0 bases; bases outside gene matches: 10. The CDR3 DNA is TGTGCCAGCAGCCACTCCCTATTAGCGGGGGACCAAGAGACCCAGTACTTC. It is translated as CASSHSLLAGDQETQYF.

V is TRBV1 and J is TRBJ1-4; the table's TRBD1 call for D was not verified on the DNA. TRBV1 is listed as a pseudogene. The CDR3 contains 15 residues. For the CDR3, the DNA is TGCACCAGCAGCCAGACAGGGGTGTCTAATGAAAAACTGTTTTTT. It translates to CTSSQTGVSNEKLFF.

The chain is built from TRBV7-9 and TRBJ2-7; a possible D gene is TRBD2 (7 bases). V lost 5 bases to trimming and J lost 3 bases, with 17 bases between them. Germline values: CDR1 SEHNR, CDR2 FQNEAQ (reference sequence). The CDR3 is made up of 15 amino acids. The CDR3 DNA sequence: TGTGCCAGCAGCCCCGCCGGGGGGCCTTTCTACGAGCAGTACTTC. This codes for CASSPAGGPFYEQYF.

This chain joins TRBV5-6 and TRBJ2-1, with TRBD1 as a possible D gene (5 bases). The V end lost 2 bases, the J end lost 6 bases, and 15 bases lay between the germline ends. CDR3 length equals 15 residues. Germline CDR1 is SGHDT and CDR2 is YYEEEE. CDR3 DNA sequence: TGTGCCAGCAGCTTTGGGGCCGAACGGCGCAATGAGCAGTTCTTC. It translates to CASSFGAERRNEQFF.

The table lists this clone with a count of one. The chain combines TRBV28 with TRBJ1-4, with 7 bases identical to TRBD1. CDR1 and CDR2 from the germline V gene are MDHEN and SYDVKM. The CDR3 is 15 amino acids. The V and J ends lost 0 bases and 6 bases, in that order; junction bases with no gene match: 4. The CDR3 nucleotides are TGTGCCAGCAGTTTATGGGATGGGACAGATGAAAAACTGTTTTTT. This encodes CASSLWDGTDEKLFF.

The chain uses TRBV2 and TRBJ1-1, with D unresolved. The CDR3 has 11 amino acids. Trimming pared 11 bases from V and 2 bases from J, leaving 9 bases between. CDR1 is SNHLY, CDR2 FYNNEI, per germline. CDR3 nucleotides: TGTGCCGGGCGGGAAAACACTGAAGCTTTCTTT. Its protein is CAGRENTEAFF.

This clone was observed a single time. The chain is built from TRBV11-3 and TRBJ1-5, with D maybe TRBD1 (5 bases). This CDR3 spans 19 amino acids. Trimming took off 5 bases at V and 0 bases at J, with 23 bases between the two ends. Germline lookup yields CDR1 SGHNT and CDR2 YENEEA. In DNA form, the CDR3 reads TGTGCCAGCAGCCCGGGGCGTCCTGGGCAGATACATAGCAATCAGCCCCAGCATTTT. It specifies CASSPGRPGQIHSNQPQHF.

The chain uses TRBV27 and TRBJ1-4, with D possibly TRBD1 on 6 matching bases. V lost 5 bases and J 6 bases, leaving 19 bases between the germline ends. The CDR3 has 16 residues. Germline CDR1 reads MNHEY; CDR2 reads SMNVEV (reference sequence). CDR3 sequence reads: CASSPLAGDYYEKLFF. CDR3 nucleotides: TGTGCCAGCAGTCCACTAGCAGGGGATTATTATGAAAAACTGTTTTTT.

V gene TRBV30 combines with J gene TRBJ2-5; no clear D. V lost 0 bases and J lost 0, with 17 bases in between. This CDR3 region has 17 residues. Germline V CDR1 and CDR2: GTSNPN, SVGIG (reference sequence). The CDR3 DNA reads TGTGCCTGGAGTGTATACGGGTTTAGGGCGTACCAAGAGACCCAGTACTTC. Its protein is CAWSVYGFRAYQETQYF.

The gene calls are TRBV4-3 and TRBJ1-5, with unresolved D. Germline V gives CDR1 LGHNA, CDR2 YSLEER. The CDR3 loop spans 15 amino acids. V was clipped by 0 bases and J by 5 bases, with 11 bases between them. The CDR3 region has the DNA TGCGCCAGCAGCCAAGATATCGCGTCCCATCAGCCCCAGCATTTT. Translated: CASSQDIASHQPQHF.

The chain links TRBV9 to TRBJ1-6; possibly TRBD1 for D (5 bases). The V gene's germline CDR1 is SGDLS and CDR2 YYNGEE. The V end lost 0 bases, the J end lost 7 bases, and 8 bases lay between the germline ends. The CDR3 is 14 amino acids. The CDR3 loop reads CASSVDGTNSPLHF. DNA for the CDR3: TGTGCCAGCAGCGTAGACGGGACCAATTCACCCCTCCACTTT.

On this clone: Since a much larger clone is just one base distant, this may be a read error. This chain uses TRBV6-4 with TRBJ2-2; D remains unclear. Germline V lookup: CDR1 MRHNA, CDR2 SNTAGT. The CDR3 covers 13 residues. V shed 2 bases and J shed 5 bases, with 6 bases lying between them. The CDR3 DNA reads TGTGCCAGCAGTGACAGGGAAACCGGGGAGCTGTTTTTT. This sequence encodes CASSDRETGELFF.

The chain carries TRBV5-6 and TRBJ1-5; 7 bases agree with TRBD1. There are 14 residues in the CDR3. V trimming: 4 bases; J trimming: 7 bases; junction bases outside the gene matches: 8. Per germline, CDR1 SGHDT and CDR2 YYEEEE. The CDR3 reads CASSPGQARQPQHF. The DNA of the CDR3 is TGTGCCAGCAGCCCAGGACAGGCTCGCCAGCCCCAGCATTTT.

The rearrangement uses TRBV6-4 and TRBJ2-7; 13 nucleotides match TRBD2. CDR1 is MRHNA and CDR2 is SNTAGT in the germline V gene. V gave up 0 bases and J gave up 3 bases; unmatched junction bases: 2. The CDR3 is 16 residues long. For the CDR3, the DNA is TGTGCCAGCAGTGACTCCAGACTAGCGGGGGGCTACGAGCAGTACTTC. The encoded protein is CASSDSRLAGGYEQYF.

The chain uses TRBV4-3 and TRBJ1-2; 8 bases match TRBD1. The CDR3 is made up of 15 amino acids. CDR1 and CDR2 from the germline V gene are LGHNA and YSLEER. J gave up 7 bases and V 0 bases, and 7 bases lay outside the gene matches. The CDR3 DNA is TGCGCCAGCAGCCAAGATGGGCAGGGGGCGGGTGGCTACACCTTC. Its translation: CASSQDGQGAGGYTF.

The rearrangement joins TRBV21-1 to TRBJ2-1; the D call TRBD2 from the table was never checked on the DNA. TRBV21-1 is an annotated pseudogene. The CDR3 length is 16 residues. In DNA, the CDR3 is TGTGCCAGCAGCAAAGAGGGGCGGGAGTACGACAATGAGCAGTTCTTC. Residues: CASSKEGREYDNEQFF.

Here the CDR3 reads CATSRDLIAGRETQYF. Here the CDR3 DNA reads TGTGCCACCAGCAGAGATTTAATTGCAGGGAGAGAGACCCAGTACTTC. V usage is TRBV15 and J usage is TRBJ2-5; the D gene could be TRBD1 or TRBD2 (5 bases each). The germline V gene has CDR1 LNHNV and CDR2 YYDKDF (reference sequence). Trimming stripped 0 bases from V and 4 bases from J, with 15 bases between. The CDR3 is made up of 16 amino acids.

The chain carries TRBV19 and TRBJ1-5, with 11 bases that match TRBD1. CDR1 is LNHDA, CDR2 SQIVND, per germline (reference sequence). J lost 0 bases, V lost 5 bases, and 9 bases had no gene match. The CDR3 contains 18 residues. The chain's CDR3 is CASSRIGTGGGSNQPQHF. In nucleotides, the CDR3 is TGTGCCAGTAGTCGCATTGGGACAGGGGGGGGTAGCAATCAGCCCCAGCATTTT. The variable domain in full, with the rest retrieved from reference TRBV19 and TRBJ1-5, is DGGITQSPKYLFRKEGQNVTLSCEQNLNHDAMYWYRQDPGQGLRLIYYSQIVNDFQKGDIAEGYSVSREKKESFPLTVTSAQKNPTAFYLCASSRIGTGGGSNQPQHFGDGTRLSIL.

The V gene is TRBV7-3, the J gene TRBJ2-1; D perhaps matches TRBD2 (6 bases). Germline V CDR1 and CDR2: SGHTA, FQGTGA. V lost 5 bases, J lost 3 bases, and 20 bases lay in between. The CDR3 spans 17 residues. CDR3 amino acids: CASSDRGGLVGYNEQFF. The CDR3, as DNA: TGTGCCAGCAGCGACCGAGGAGGGCTAGTGGGCTACAATGAGCAGTTCTTC.

The chain's CDR3 is CASSPPGQGLSGANVLTF. In DNA, the CDR3 is TGTGCCAGCTCACCTCCGGGACAGGGGCTCTCTGGGGCCAACGTCCTGACTTTC. The chain joins TRBV18 to TRBJ2-6, with 10 bases lining up with TRBD1. With 3 bases clipped from V and 0 bases from J, the junction kept 5 bases outside the gene matches. This CDR3 has 18 amino acids. CDR1 KGHSH and CDR2 LQKENI come from the germline V gene.

This clone was observed once. The V and J genes are TRBV7-2 and TRBJ1-5; D remains ambiguous. Germline CDR1 reads SGHTA; CDR2 reads FQGNSA. V was clipped by 3 bases and J by 1 base, with 4 bases between them. The CDR3 runs to 13 residues. Here the CDR3 reads CASSFDSNQPQHF. In DNA form, the CDR3 reads TGTGCCAGCAGCTTTGACAGCAATCAGCCCCAGCATTTT.

The rearrangement links TRBV6-2 or TRBV6-3 to TRBJ2-7, with 11 nucleotides matching TRBD1. With V trimmed by 7 bases and J by 3 bases, 8 bases remained unmatched. Looked up from germline, CDR1 is MNHEY and CDR2 is SVGEGT. The CDR3 extends over 15 amino acids. The CDR3 is CASTPDRGRVYEQYF. DNA of the CDR3: TGTGCCAGCACCCCGGACAGGGGGCGCGTCTACGAGCAGTACTTC.

This clone was found a few times. This chain's CDR3 is CASMLGTEAFF. As DNA, the CDR3 is TGTGCCAGTATGTTAGGTACTGAAGCTTTCTTT. The chain couples TRBV19 to TRBJ1-1; D is unclear. V lost 7 bases and J lost 5, with 8 bases in between. Germline V gene data show CDR1 as LNHDA and CDR2 as SQIVND (reference sequence). There are 11 residues in the CDR3.

The gene calls are TRBV5-6 and TRBJ1-5; weak D call: TRBD1 (6 bases). Germline V lookup: CDR1 SGHDT, CDR2 YYEEEE. The CDR3 has 15 amino acids. Trimming pared 0 bases from V and 4 bases from J, leaving 11 bases between. CDR3 sequence (DNA): TGTGCCAGCAGCTTGGCGGGGGCTTGGAATCAGCCCCAGCATTTT. This sequence encodes CASSLAGAWNQPQHF.

The rearrangement uses TRBV9 and TRBJ1-4; tentative D call: TRBD1 (6 bases). Deletions cut 4 bases from V and 8 bases from J, with 18 bases between. Germline values: CDR1 SGDLS, CDR2 YYNGEE. The CDR3 has 15 amino acids. Here the CDR3 reads CASSLGGTKGEKLFF. CDR3 DNA sequence: TGTGCCAGCAGCCTAGGAGGGACAAAGGGGGAAAAACTGTTTTTT.

The chain couples TRBV5-6 to TRBJ2-7, with D uncertain. V was trimmed by 1 base and J by 0 bases, leaving 2 bases between them. CDR1 and CDR2 from the germline V gene are SGHDT and YYEEEE. The CDR3 spans 12 residues. The CDR3 DNA reads TGTGCCAGCAGCTTGATCTCCTACGAGCAGTACTTC. Protein sequence: CASSLISYEQYF.

Turning to this clone: The same CDR3 also results from other DNA sequences found in this sample. V gene TRBV30 combines with J gene TRBJ1-1; possibly TRBD1 for D (6 bases). The V and J ends lost 0 bases and 5 bases respectively, with 13 bases between them. This CDR3 has 14 amino acids. Germline-derived CDR1 and CDR2 are GTSNPN and SVGIG (reference sequence). The CDR3 DNA reads as TGTGCCTGGAGTGTACGGGGGCGAGGGACTGAAGCTTTCTTT. Its protein product is CAWSVRGRGTEAFF.

This rearrangement joins TRBV4-2 to TRBJ1-4; 9 nucleotides align to TRBD1. The germline V gene has CDR1 LGHNA and CDR2 YNFKEQ. V lost 5 bases, J lost 8 bases, and 9 bases stayed unmatched. The CDR3 has 15 amino acids. The CDR3 coding sequence is TGTGCCAGCAGCGAATTGACAGGGGGGCAGGAAAAACTGTTTTTT. Translation: CASSELTGGQEKLFF.

The V and J genes are TRBV5-1 and TRBJ2-5; 7 bases align to TRBD2. V was clipped by 0 bases and J by 4 bases; unmatched bases: 6. Germline CDR1 and CDR2: SGHRS and YFSETQ. The CDR3 spans 15 residues. Here the CDR3 reads CASSLVAGASETQYF. CDR3 bases: TGCGCCAGCAGCTTGGTGGCGGGAGCGTCAGAGACCCAGTACTTC.

The chain uses TRBV15 and TRBJ2-7; D call uncertain. CDR3 length: 11 residues. The germline V gene has CDR1 LNHNV and CDR2 YYDKDF (reference sequence). The ends were cut back, 0 bases at V and 9 bases at J, with 6 bases in the middle. The CDR3 DNA reads TGTGCCACCAGCAGAGATAATTGGCAGTACTTC. Protein product: CATSRDNWQYF.

The chain recombines TRBV7-3 with TRBJ1-6; 7 nucleotides agree with TRBD1. The V segment lost 6 bases and the J segment 6 bases; nucleotides outside the gene matches: 5. CDR1 and CDR2 (germline): SGHTA, FQGTGA. CDR3 length equals 14 residues. Here the CDR3 reads CASRPDRANSPLHF. In DNA form, the CDR3 reads TGTGCCAGCAGACCAGACAGGGCTAATTCACCCCTCCACTTT.

For this clone: Given the absence of the conserved phenylalanine or tryptophan at the CDR3 end, a read error is likely. The limits of the CDR3 on the DNA are not certain, so only TCRdb's listed CDR3 is given. V and J are TRBV2 and TRBJ2-7; TRBD2 is the table's D call and was not checked against the DNA. Germline V lookup: CDR1 SNHLY, CDR2 FYNNEI. The CDR3 length equals 13 residues, ends included. CDR3 region: CASSEVRSTAGKL.